This entry lists 11 T cell receptor beta chains sequenced from one sample in a study of persistence of HIV-infected CD4 T cells. The libraries were made with immunoSEQ version 4 in survey mode. Clones were read by immunoSEQ multiplex PCR, and TCRdb kept only the in-frame ones, dropping some. Among more than 30,000 clones, approximately 84% were seen once, and the ten largest hold 1.6%. These TCRs' antigens remain unknown. Cells were stimulated with CMV-infected fibroblast lysates at 10 ug/mL. CD40L/CD69 double-negative CD45RO-high memory CD4+ T cells were collected. Sequenced material: CD4+ T cells sorted from PBMCs after roughly 19-hour stimulation, taken from a patient who received antiretroviral therapy. The receptors were sampled from an adult man with HIV who was CMV-seropositive.

The chain carries TRBV6-1 and TRBJ2-3; 8 bases are shared with TRBD2. The germline CDR1 and CDR2 sequences are MNHNS and SASEGT. The CDR3 runs 15 residues. Trimming took 5 bases from V and 0 from J; bases not matched to a gene: 4. The CDR3 region is CASSPRGGSTDTQYF. CDR3 coding DNA: TGTGCCAGCAGTCCTCGGGGGGGCAGCACAGATACGCAGTATTTT.

The chain has TRBV3-1 (or the pseudogene TRBV3-2) and TRBJ2-6; D perhaps matches TRBD1 (5 bases). CDR1 LGHDT and CDR2 YNNKEL come from the germline V gene (reference sequence). The CDR3 is made up of 16 amino acids. Trimming removed 4 bases from V and 2 bases from J, with 12 bases in between. The CDR3 coding sequence is TGTGCCAGCAGCCTCGGACAAACGGCTGGGGCCAACGTCCTGACTTTC. Encoded protein: CASSLGQTAGANVLTF.

The chain is built from TRBV19 and TRBJ2-6; no definite D call. The ends were cut back, 3 bases at V and 0 bases at J, with 12 bases in the middle. The CDR3 is 17 amino acids. CDR1 is LNHDA, CDR2 SQIVND, per germline (reference sequence). The CDR3 protein is CASSMGLGSSGANVLTF. In DNA form, the CDR3 reads TGTGCCAGTAGTATGGGTCTCGGAAGCTCTGGGGCCAACGTCCTGACTTTC.

The V gene is TRBV9, the J gene TRBJ2-2; D may be TRBD1 or TRBD2 (5 bases each). This CDR3 is 18 amino acids long. The V end was cut by 4 bases, the J end by 3 bases, with 22 bases between. CDR1 is SGDLS and CDR2 is YYNGEE in the germline V gene. CDR3 loop: CASSLERDPGRYTGELFF. The CDR3, as DNA: TGTGCCAGCAGCCTAGAGAGGGACCCAGGGAGATACACCGGGGAGCTGTTTTTT.

The chain couples TRBV19 to TRBJ1-2, with TRBD1 as a possible D gene (5 bases). There are 14 residues in the CDR3. Germline V lookup: CDR1 LNHDA, CDR2 SQIVND (reference sequence). V was trimmed by 3 bases and J by 4 bases, leaving 12 bases between them. The CDR3 loop is CASSMQGGPYGYTF. CDR3 bases: TGTGCCAGTAGTATGCAGGGCGGACCCTATGGCTACACCTTC.

J is TRBJ2-3 and V is TRBV5-1, with 8 bases fitting TRBD2. The CDR3 is 15 amino acids. The germline gives CDR1 SGHRS, CDR2 YFSETQ. After removal of 0 bases from V and 2 bases from J, the junction contained 2 bases not matched to a gene. Here the CDR3 DNA reads TGCGCCAGCAGCTTGGCGGGGGGGCCCACAGATACGCAGTATTTT. Protein: CASSLAGGPTDTQYF. The entire variable domain, with the rest obtained from reference TRBV5-1 and TRBJ2-3, is as follows: KAGVTQTPRYLIKTRGQQVTLSCSPISGHRSVSWYQQTPGQGLQFLFEYFSETQRNKGNFPGRFSGRQFSNSRSEMNVSTLELGDSALYLCASSLAGGPTDTQYFGPGTRLTVL.

The genes are TRBV10-3 and TRBJ2-4, with 9 bases fitting TRBD1. The CDR3 loop spans 14 amino acids. The germline CDR1 and CDR2 sequences are ENHRY and SYGVKD. The J segment lost 6 bases and the V segment lost 3 bases, leaving 3 bases of the junction unmatched. In DNA, the CDR3 is TGTGCCATCAGTGACCGGGGACAGGGAAACATTCAGTACTTC. Protein product: CAISDRGQGNIQYF.

The genes are TRBV2 and TRBJ1-5; maybe TRBD1 (5 bases). This CDR3 has 15 amino acids. V dropped 6 bases and J dropped 5 bases, with 17 bases sitting between them. CDR1 and CDR2 from the germline V gene are SNHLY and FYNNEI. CDR3 amino acids: CASRGAGTPDQPQHF. The CDR3 nucleotides are TGTGCCAGCAGAGGAGCAGGGACCCCCGATCAGCCCCAGCATTTT.

The J gene is TRBJ2-7, the V gene TRBV7-2, with D perhaps TRBD1 (5 bases). The CDR3 has 14 amino acids. Per germline, CDR1 SGHTA and CDR2 FQGNSA. V was shortened by 1 base and J by 0 bases, with 7 bases between the two germline ends. The CDR3 reads CASSLDRSSYEQYF. The CDR3 DNA is TGTGCCAGCAGCTTAGACAGGAGCTCCTACGAGCAGTACTTC. The full variable domain, rest sourced from reference TRBV7-2 and TRBJ2-7, is GAGVSQSPSNKVTEKGKDVELRCDPISGHTALYWYRQSLGQGLEFLIYFQGNSAPDKSGLPSDRFSAERTGGSVSTLTIQRTQQEDSAVYLCASSLDRSSYEQYFGPGTRLTVT.

The chain is built from TRBV3-1 (or the pseudogene TRBV3-2) and TRBJ1-4, with D unresolved. Germline V lookup: CDR1 LGHDT, CDR2 YNNKEL (reference sequence). The V end lost 0 bases, the J end lost 0 bases, and 11 bases lay between the germline ends. The CDR3 covers 17 residues. The CDR3 here is CASSQEGRAATNEKLFF. In DNA, the CDR3 is TGTGCCAGCAGCCAAGAGGGTAGGGCTGCAACTAATGAAAAACTGTTTTTT.

The CDR3 spells CASSTGAQVLNEQFF. The DNA for the CDR3 is TGTGCCAGCAGCACGGGGGCCCAGGTTCTCAATGAGCAGTTCTTC. The genes are TRBV9 and TRBJ2-1; possibly TRBD1 or TRBD2 for D (6 bases each). V was clipped by 4 bases and J by 6 bases, with 17 bases between them. This CDR3 contains 15 residues. The germline V gene has CDR1 SGDLS and CDR2 YYNGEE.